This T cell receptor beta chain was identified in a study of T cells in Graves' hyperthyroidism and ophthalmopathy. Study-level information: It was at initial diagnosis, before any treatment, that peripheral blood was collected. General study points: Among clonotypes expanded in thyroid above 0.001, most were also found in blood.

On this clonotype itself: Its antigen is unknown.

The CDR3 totals 13 residues. Germline V gene lookup returns CDR1 SNHLY and CDR2 FYNNEI. V was trimmed by 3 bases and J by 7 bases, leaving 12 bases between them. Graves' hyperthyroidism showing no ophthalmopathy progression within 18 months was considered stable. The patients, who ranged from 18 to 65 in age, presented with newly diagnosed hyperthyroidism lasting under 2 months. The CDR3 regions of TCR beta were amplified from RNA transcripts. The TCR CDR3 was amplified in a first-round RT-PCR using the HTBI primer set. TCRdb fed the multiplex PCR reads into MiXCR, producing one record per CDR3 protein. The table records 100,000 to 140,000 distinct CDR3 sequences, approximately 15% of them present only once.

The chain combines TRBV2 with TRBJ1-2, with no clear D. This TCR came from a woman aged 45 to 65 with Graves' hyperthyroidism. Source material: blood. The CDR3, as DNA: TGTGCCAGCAGTGACTACGGCGTGACTGGCTACACCTTC. This translates into CASSDYGVTGYTF.